What follows are 21 T cell receptor beta chains derived from one specimen sequenced in a study of lymphopenia after photon versus proton radiotherapy. The repertoire was sequenced with immunoSEQ multiplex PCR; TCRdb's copy has only in-frame clones and lacks some. The data hold roughly 61,000 clones, with about nine tenths observed a single time. Sample: peripheral blood, taken from a patient treated with proton-based radiotherapy. The receptor set was obtained from a man older than 75 with esophageal cancer.

This sequence joins TRBV5-4 and TRBJ2-7; TRBD2 might be the D (5 bases). This CDR3 is 14 amino acids long. Looked up from germline, CDR1 is SGHNT and CDR2 is YYREEE (reference sequence). The ends were cut back, 2 bases at V and 0 bases at J, with 9 bases in the middle. The CDR3 sequence is CASSFERSSYEQYF. The CDR3 DNA is TGTGCCAGCAGCTTCGAGCGGAGCTCCTACGAGCAGTACTTC.

The chain joins TRBV2 to TRBJ2-5; 10 nucleotides match TRBD2. The DNA end favors TRBJ2-7, so the J call may be wrong. In germline, CDR1 is SNHLY, CDR2 FYNNEI. The CDR3 has 14 residues. The CDR3 DNA reads TGTGCCAGCAGTGAATACCTAGCGGGAGTCGAGCAGTACTTC. Encoded protein: CASSEYLAGVEQYF.

The gene calls are TRBV2 and TRBJ1-1, with D tentatively TRBD1 (6 bases). Looked up from germline, CDR1 is SNHLY and CDR2 is FYNNEI. Trimming shortened V by 4 bases and J by 0 bases, and 12 bases separated the two germline ends. The length of the CDR3 is 15 residues. The CDR3 loop reads CASSGLQGVNTEAFF. CDR3 nucleotides: TGTGCCAGCAGTGGCCTACAGGGAGTGAACACTGAAGCTTTCTTT.

The V call is TRBV5-4, the J call TRBJ2-7; 9 nucleotides match TRBD1. V lost 4 bases, J lost 6 bases, and 11 bases stayed unmatched. This CDR3 contains 15 residues. Per the germline V gene, CDR1 is SGHNT and CDR2 is YYREEE (reference sequence). CDR3: CASSPRTGQGSEQYF. CDR3 coding DNA: TGTGCCAGCAGCCCCAGAACGGGACAGGGTTCCGAGCAGTACTTC.

The V gene is TRBV6-5, the J gene TRBJ1-2; D is possibly TRBD1 (6 bases). The CDR3 contains 15 residues. Germline values: CDR1 MNHEY, CDR2 SVGAGI. The V end lost 0 bases, the J end lost 8 bases, and 16 bases lay between the germline ends. Here the CDR3 reads CASSYSKQGFRGYTF. In nucleotides, the CDR3 is TGTGCCAGCAGTTACTCGAAACAGGGATTTCGCGGCTACACCTTC.

This clone was picked up a small number of times. This chain connects TRBV5-1 to TRBJ1-1; D is possibly TRBD1 (6 bases). The CDR3 spans 14 residues. V dropped 0 bases and J dropped 2 bases, with 8 bases sitting between them. Germline CDR1 reads SGHRS; CDR2 reads YFSETQ. This CDR3 is CASSLGTVNTEAFF. The CDR3 region has the DNA TGCGCCAGCAGCTTGGGGACAGTTAACACTGAAGCTTTCTTT.

The rearrangement links TRBV9 to TRBJ1-4, with a weak D call TRBD1 (5 bases). Trimming pared 0 bases from V and 4 bases from J, leaving 16 bases between. Germline lookup yields CDR1 SGDLS and CDR2 YYNGEE. This CDR3 is 17 amino acids long. CDR3 sequence (DNA): TGTGCCAGCAGCGTAGGAGTACAGGACTGGGGTAATGAAAAACTGTTTTTT. Protein: CASSVGVQDWGNEKLFF.

This clone is a singleton in its sample. The chain joins TRBV18 to TRBJ2-1, with 12 bases identical to TRBD2. Germline V CDR1 and CDR2: KGHSH, LQKENI. After removal of 3 bases from V and 9 bases from J, the junction contained 9 bases not matched to a gene. The CDR3 contains 16 residues. CDR3 coding DNA: TGTGCCAGCTCACCTGCTAGCGGGGGGGCGCATAGTGAGCAGTTCTTC. Amino acid sequence: CASSPASGGAHSEQFF.

This clone was seen once. The chain employs TRBV5-4 and TRBJ2-5; tentatively, D is TRBD1 (5 bases). Germline CDR1 is SGHNT and CDR2 is YYREEE (reference sequence). Trimming removed 1 base at V and 4 bases at J, with 8 bases between. This CDR3 has 13 residues. This CDR3 reads CASSLQGGETQYF. CDR3 nucleotide sequence: TGTGCCAGCAGCTTGCAGGGTGGAGAGACCCAGTACTTC.

The CDR3 here is CASRERHRGLDTEAFF. The CDR3 DNA reads TGTGCCAGCAGGGAAAGGCACAGGGGTTTGGACACTGAAGCTTTCTTT. The chain links TRBV6-1 to TRBJ1-1; 7 bases agree with TRBD1. Germline assignment: CDR1 MNHNS and CDR2 SASEGT. The CDR3 runs to 16 residues. J gave up 3 bases and V 6 bases, and 13 bases lay outside the gene matches.

This clone has just one count. The V and J genes are TRBV2 and TRBJ2-7; possibly TRBD2 for D (6 bases). Trimming took 3 bases from V and 9 from J, leaving 21 bases between them. Germline CDR1 is SNHLY and CDR2 is FYNNEI. This CDR3 has 15 residues. The CDR3, as DNA: TGTGCCAGCAGTGATTCTCCAGGGTGGGGGGTAAGGCAGTACTTC. Protein: CASSDSPGWGVRQYF.

The chain couples TRBV27 to TRBJ1-6; 8 bases line up with TRBD1. Germline lookup yields CDR1 MNHEY and CDR2 SMNVEV (reference sequence). This CDR3 contains 13 residues. V was pared by 7 bases and J by 10 bases, with 6 bases of the junction left unmatched. CDR3 nucleotide sequence: TGTGCCAGCACCAGGGACAGGACATCACCCCTCCACTTT. Its translation: CASTRDRTSPLHF.

V is TRBV5-1 and J is TRBJ1-2; D gene ambiguous. Per germline, CDR1 SGHRS and CDR2 YFSETQ. This CDR3 spans 13 amino acids. V was shortened by 0 bases and J by 6 bases, with 9 bases between the two germline ends. The CDR3 region is CASSLEGLHGYTF. The CDR3 coding sequence is TGCGCCAGCAGCTTGGAGGGATTGCATGGCTACACCTTC.

This clone has a handful of counts. The rearrangement joins TRBV6-5 to TRBJ1-3, with a tentative D call TRBD1 (5 bases). In germline, CDR1 is MNHEY, CDR2 SVGAGI. CDR3 length: 16 residues. The V and J ends lost 0 bases and 5 bases respectively, with 14 bases between them. The CDR3 nucleotides read TGTGCCAGCAGTTACTCGATCAACCAGGGTAGAAACACCATATATTTT. Translation: CASSYSINQGRNTIYF.

The chain uses TRBV7-9 and TRBJ2-5; 11 nucleotides line up with TRBD1. Germline values: CDR1 SEHNR, CDR2 FQNEAQ (reference sequence). The V and J ends lost 1 base and 5 bases, in that order; junction bases with no gene match: 3. The CDR3 spans 15 residues. The CDR3 DNA sequence: TGTGCCAGCAGCTTAGGGACAGGGGGCACGGAGACCCAGTACTTC. Amino acid sequence: CASSLGTGGTETQYF.

In its sample, this clone was seen once. V gene TRBV6-5 combines with J gene TRBJ1-1; D gene uncertain. This CDR3 region has 14 residues. V lost 7 bases and J 1 base, leaving 13 bases between the germline ends. Germline CDR1 reads MNHEY; CDR2 reads SVGAGI. The chain's CDR3 is CASTKDSWNTEAFF. DNA of the CDR3: TGTGCCAGCACCAAAGATAGCTGGAACACTGAAGCTTTCTTT.

This rearrangement joins TRBV7-2 to TRBJ2-2, with D possibly called TRBD1 or TRBD2 (5 bases each). V lost 5 bases to trimming and J lost 1 base, with 11 bases between them. The CDR3 has 15 residues. CDR1 is SGHTA, CDR2 FQGNSA, per germline. CDR3 nucleotide sequence: TGTGCCAGCAGCCTGGGACGGCGGAACACCGGGGAGCTGTTTTTT. It translates to CASSLGRRNTGELFF.

V is TRBV7-9 and J is TRBJ2-1; 7 bases map to TRBD1. The CDR3 runs to 13 residues. Per the germline V gene, CDR1 is SEHNR and CDR2 is FQNEAQ (reference sequence). V shed 4 bases, J shed 8 bases, and the junction held 5 bases outside the gene matches. CDR3 DNA: TGTGCCAGCAGCTACAGGGGAGTGCATGAGCAGTTCTTC. Translation: CASSYRGVHEQFF.

The chain joins TRBV5-6 to TRBJ1-5, with D perhaps TRBD1 (5 bases). The ends were cut back, 0 bases at V and 5 bases at J, with 15 bases in the middle. Germline lookup yields CDR1 SGHDT and CDR2 YYEEEE. The CDR3 sequence is 16 residues long. CDR3 DNA sequence: TGTGCCAGCAGCTTGGGCGCAGGGCGTGATCATCAGCCCCAGCATTTT. Protein sequence: CASSLGAGRDHQPQHF.

This CDR3 is CASSLEISGANVLTF. The DNA of the CDR3 is TGTGCCAGCAGCTTGGAAATCTCTGGGGCCAACGTCCTGACTTTC. V is TRBV7-9 and J is TRBJ2-6; no definite D call. Germline lookup yields CDR1 SEHNR and CDR2 FQNEAQ (reference sequence). The CDR3 loop spans 15 amino acids. V was trimmed by 3 bases and J by 0 bases, leaving 6 bases between them.

The genes are TRBV10-1 and TRBJ1-1, with 8 bases lining up with TRBD1. CDR3 length: 14 residues. CDR1 is WNHNN and CDR2 is SYGVQD in the germline V gene (reference sequence). The trim removed 6 bases at V and 5 bases at J, leaving 8 bases unmatched. The CDR3 DNA sequence: TGCGCCAGCAGCTCCGGACAGGGCATAACTGAAGCTTTCTTT. Translated, it gives CASSSGQGITEAFF.